The rows below give T cell receptor beta chains drawn from one sample of a study of blood T cell repertoires in COVID-19. TCRdb keeps only in-frame clones here, not all; method: immunoSEQ multiplex PCR. The table lists over 120,000 clones, around nine tenths of them singletons, with under 9% in the top ten. What was sequenced was peripheral blood. All receptors derive from a woman aged 50 to 60 with active or convalescent COVID-19. Both conserved end residues are part of each CDR3. D genes are given only for firm matches. The size of a clone is reported for some rows only, either as once, few or many, or as a class for expanded clones.

V	size	J	D	CDR3	DNA
TRBV9	once	TRBJ2-1	TRBD1	CASTVGQGEYNEQFF	TGTGCCAGCACGGTGGGACAGGGAGAATACAATGAGCAGTTCTTC
TRBV30	.	TRBJ1-3	.	CAWSVGTSGGNTIYF	TGTGCCTGGAGTGTTGGAACCTCCGGGGGAAACACCATATATTTT
TRBV7-9	.	TRBJ1-1	.	CASSLSQGNTEAFF	TGTGCCAGCAGCTTATCCCAGGGGAACACTGAAGCTTTCTTT
TRBV27	.	TRBJ2-7	.	CASSLGETYEQYF	TGTGCCAGCAGTTTGGGCGAGACCTACGAGCAGTACTTC
TRBV13	.	TRBJ2-3	TRBD2	CASSLGSSGFDTQYF	TGTGCCAGCAGCTTAGGGTCTAGCGGGTTTGATACGCAGTATTTT
TRBV6-2/TRBV6-3	.	TRBJ1-6	TRBD1	CASSPWTGYNSPLHF	TGTGCCAGCAGTCCCTGGACAGGTTATAATTCACCCCTCCACTTT
TRBV5-1	many	TRBJ2-3	TRBD2	CASSQLATSTDTQYF	TGCGCCAGCAGCCAACTAGCGACAAGCACAGATACGCAGTATTTT
TRBV4-3	.	TRBJ1-1	TRBD1	CASSQWTGGIRTEAFF	TGCGCCAGCAGCCAATGGACAGGGGGTATTAGGACTGAAGCTTTCTTT
TRBV7-2	.	TRBJ2-7	.	CASSLAASRFDSSYEQYF	TGTGCCAGCAGCTTAGCAGCCTCGAGGTTCGACAGCTCCTACGAGCAGTACTTC
TRBV29-1	once	TRBJ2-7	TRBD2	CSVCLAGLSSYEQYF	TGCAGCGTTTGCTTAGCGGGGCTGAGCTCCTACGAGCAGTACTTC
TRBV4-1	.	TRBJ2-3	TRBD1	CASSPHRGRDTDTQYF	TGCGCCAGCAGCCCACACAGGGGCCGGGACACAGATACGCAGTATTTT
TRBV4-1	.	TRBJ1-2	.	CASSQASGEGYTF	TGCGCCAGCAGCCAAGCTTCCGGGGAAGGCTACACCTTC
TRBV7-3	few	TRBJ2-3	TRBD2	CASSLNRAGDGDTQYF	TGTGCCAGCAGCTTAAACCGGGCGGGGGACGGAGATACGCAGTATTTT
TRBV27	.	TRBJ2-6	.	CASSPGAGTVSSGANVLTF	TGTGCCAGCAGCCCAGGGGCGGGGACAGTAAGCTCTGGGGCCAACGTCCTGACTTTC
TRBV7-2	.	TRBJ1-2	TRBD1	CASSLPLTGFGYTF	TGTGCCAGCAGCTTACCACTGACAGGGTTTGGCTACACCTTC
TRBV15	.	TRBJ2-7	TRBD2	CATSRGAAGSYEQYF	TGTGCCACCAGCAGAGGCGCAGCGGGATCCTACGAGCAGTACTTC
TRBV28	.	TRBJ2-5	TRBD2	CASSFGGGDQYF	TGTGCCAGCAGTTTCGGTGGGGGGGACCAGTACTTC
TRBV7-3	.	TRBJ2-1	TRBD2	CASSPLAGGERYNEQFF	TGTGCCAGCAGCCCCCTAGCGGGGGGCGAGCGTTACAATGAGCAGTTCTTC
TRBV6-5	.	TRBJ1-2	.	CASSEGGANYGYTF	TGTGCCAGCAGCGAGGGAGGAGCTAACTATGGCTACACCTTC
TRBV27	.	TRBJ2-7	.	CASSFITGPIAYEQYF	TGTGCCAGCAGTTTCATCACAGGTCCCATAGCCTACGAGCAGTACTTC
TRBV4-3	few	TRBJ2-4	.	CASSQPTVAKNIQYF	TGCGCCAGCAGCCAACCGACAGTAGCCAAAAACATTCAGTACTTC
TRBV7-9	.	TRBJ2-7	TRBD1	CASEDRFNYEQYF	TGTGCCAGCGAGGACAGGTTCAACTACGAGCAGTACTTC
TRBV12-3/TRBV12-4	.	TRBJ2-1	TRBD2	CASIDRGGDEQFF	TGTGCCAGCATAGATCGGGGGGGGGATGAGCAGTTCTTC
TRBV7-3	.	TRBJ1-2	TRBD1	CASSPTGGSDYYGYTF	TGTGCCAGCAGTCCTACAGGGGGCTCAGACTACTATGGCTACACCTTC
TRBV24-1	.	TRBJ2-1	TRBD2	CATSDRLWGTTYNEQFF	TGTGCCACCAGTGATCGGCTCTGGGGGACTACCTACAATGAGCAGTTCTTC
TRBV7-2	.	TRBJ2-5	.	CASSYLLKSPTGGQETQYF	TGTGCCAGCAGCTACCTACTCAAATCCCCAACAGGTGGTCAAGAGACCCAGTACTTC
TRBV7-2	.	TRBJ2-1	.	CACNSGEVMNEQFF	TGTGCCTGCAACTCGGGGGAGGTGATGAATGAGCAGTTCTTC
TRBV7-8	.	TRBJ1-6	.	CASSRQSRNSPLHF	TGTGCCAGCAGCAGACAGTCTCGGAATTCACCCCTCCACTTT
TRBV28	.	TRBJ1-2	TRBD1	CASSPPRTGTGLPGYTF	TGTGCCAGCAGTCCCCCCAGAACCGGGACAGGGTTACCTGGCTACACCTTC
TRBV4-2	.	TRBJ2-2	TRBD1	CASSQDPGQPTGELFF	TGTGCCAGCAGCCAGGACCCGGGACAGCCCACCGGGGAGCTGTTTTTT
TRBV28	.	TRBJ2-5	TRBD2	CASSLGTSGGAGGTQYF	TGTGCCAGCAGTTTAGGGACTAGCGGGGGGGCCGGGGGGACCCAGTACTTC
TRBV5-1	few	TRBJ2-7	TRBD1	CASSLGVGTGDEQYF	TGCGCCAGCAGCTTGGGGGTAGGGACAGGGGACGAGCAGTACTTC
TRBV9	.	TRBJ1-1	TRBD1	CASSVVTGGFTEAFF	TGTGCCAGCAGCGTAGTTACAGGGGGGTTTACTGAAGCTTTCTTT
TRBV15	.	TRBJ2-7	.	CATSRGDQRYEQYF	TGTGCCACCAGCAGAGGAGATCAACGCTACGAGCAGTACTTC
TRBV7-9	.	TRBJ1-1	.	CASSLGEELNTEAFF	TGTGCCAGCAGCTTAGGCGAGGAGCTGAACACTGAAGCTTTCTTT
TRBV7-2	many	TRBJ1-1	.	CASSLVSVNTEAFF	TGTGCCAGCAGCTTAGTCTCAGTGAACACTGAAGCTTTCTTT
TRBV30	.	TRBJ1-1	.	CAWTRGENTEAFF	TGTGCCTGGACCAGGGGAGAGAACACTGAAGCTTTCTTT
TRBV11-1	few	TRBJ2-7	.	CASSLARGYEQYF	TGTGCCAGCAGCTTAGCTCGGGGCTACGAGCAGTACTTC
TRBV7-2	.	TRBJ1-2	.	CASSLARSGGYTF	TGTGCCAGCAGCTTAGCCCGGTCAGGAGGCTACACCTTC
TRBV9	.	TRBJ1-6	TRBD1	CASSDRDRSSYNSPLHF	TGTGCCAGCAGCGATCGGGACAGGAGCTCCTATAATTCACCCCTCCACTTT
TRBV19	once	TRBJ2-3	TRBD2	CASSRPSGGRTDTQYF	TGTGCCAGTAGTAGACCTAGCGGGGGACGCACAGATACGCAGTATTTT
TRBV28	few	TRBJ1-3	.	CASTPLRSYGNTIYF	TGTGCCAGCACCCCCCTGAGGTCTTATGGAAACACCATATATTTT
TRBV5-4	.	TRBJ2-4	.	CASSLAGTLAKNIQYF	TGTGCCAGCAGCTTGGCGGGAACCCTAGCCAAAAACATTCAGTACTTC
TRBV7-9	.	TRBJ2-6	.	CASSPSSGANVLTF	TGTGCCAGCAGCCCGAGCTCTGGGGCCAACGTCCTGACTTTC
TRBV28	.	TRBJ1-5	.	CASSSNSASNQPQHF	TGTGCCAGCAGTTCGAATTCCGCGAGCAATCAGCCCCAGCATTTT
TRBV7-8	.	TRBJ2-7	.	CASKGLADHSEQYF	TGTGCCAGCAAAGGGCTAGCTGATCACTCCGAGCAGTACTTC
TRBV28	.	TRBJ2-3	TRBD2	CASSRISSGDTDTQYF	TGTGCCAGCAGTCGGATATCTAGCGGGGACACAGATACGCAGTATTTT
TRBV27	once	TRBJ1-3	TRBD1	CASSPHQGARGNTIYF	TGTGCCAGCAGTCCCCACCAGGGGGCCAGGGGAAACACCATATATTTT
TRBV10-3	.	TRBJ1-5	.	CAISARDFQPQHF	TGTGCCATCAGCGCGAGGGATTTTCAGCCCCAGCATTTT
TRBV7-2	.	TRBJ2-7	TRBD1	CASSLATTGGNEQYF	TGTGCCAGCAGCTTAGCCACGACAGGGGGGAACGAGCAGTACTTC
TRBV27	.	TRBJ2-1	.	CASIRRAGLINEQFF	TGTGCCAGCATTCGTCGGGCGGGGTTGATAAATGAGCAGTTCTTC
TRBV7-8	.	TRBJ2-6	.	CASSPRRQESGANVLTF	TGTGCCAGCAGCCCCCGGCGACAGGAGTCTGGGGCCAACGTCCTGACTTTC
TRBV12-3/TRBV12-4	.	TRBJ2-1	.	CASSLRASGKFF	TGTGCCAGCAGTTTACGAGCCTCAGGGAAGTTCTTC
TRBV11-2	.	TRBJ1-2	.	CASSPASQIYGYTF	TGTGCCAGCAGCCCAGCGTCCCAGATCTATGGCTACACCTTC
TRBV30	.	TRBJ1-3	.	CAWSLGGSLSGNTIYF	TGTGCCTGGAGTCTCGGGGGAAGCCTCTCTGGAAACACCATATATTTT
TRBV7-9	.	TRBJ2-7	TRBD1	CASEPSLGTGIYEQYF	TGTGCCAGCGAACCCAGTTTAGGGACAGGGATCTACGAGCAGTACTTC
TRBV5-1	.	TRBJ2-2	.	CASSLAGGAAGELFF	TGCGCCAGCAGCTTGGCGGGCGGGGCGGCCGGGGAGCTGTTTTTT
TRBV28	.	TRBJ1-1	TRBD1	CASSLLPGQGRVEAFF	TGTGCCAGCAGTTTACTGCCGGGACAGGGGAGAGTTGAAGCTTTCTTT
TRBV5-1	.	TRBJ1-1	.	CASSLDTGTEAFF	TGCGCCAGCAGCTTGGATACGGGTACTGAAGCTTTCTTT
TRBV28	.	TRBJ2-7	.	CASSLGGEGHEQYF	TGTGCCAGCAGTTTAGGAGGTGAGGGTCACGAGCAGTACTTC